This TCR beta chain is from a study of T cell repertoires in cytomegalovirus infection (dated by TCRdb to the late 2010s). About the full investigation: The HLA type of each donor mattered for the analysis, because public TCR beta signatures pointed to carriage of CMV infection along with the matching HLA type.

V drops 1 base and J drops 0 bases, leaving 6 bases in between. The CDR1 and CDR2 encoded by the germline V gene (reference sequence) are SEHNR and FQNEAQ. Counted from cysteine to phenylalanine, this CDR3 has 14 amino acids. CDR3 DNA only is kept here, 42 bases in frame from base 1. In this sample, this clonotype turned up a few times. Its specific antigen is unknown. Per-nucleotide qualities are absent, and no much larger clonotype sits a single base away. The paper as a whole reports these results and caveats: The ex vivo response was dominated by HLA-C-restricted CMV-specific TCR beta clonotypes, which also provided the single most frequent clonotype in two of eight donors. In both this cohort and an independent approximately 370-donor cohort, the cumulative frequency of public TCR beta family members distinguished carriers of CMV infection plus the relevant HLA type.

Instrument used: Illumina HiSeq 1500. TCRdb reprocessing: public reads trimmed at Q25 with fastp, clones called with MiXCR, in-frame beta chains kept. For every CDR3 protein sequence, its rows merge into one entry that carries the most common genes and DNA. Across this sample there are some 180,000 distinct CDR3 sequences, with approximately 17% seen only once. The ten largest clones add up to under 30% of the sample. The TCR comes from a human donor in good health (CMV status not recorded). Some clones in this sample may be carry-over from other donors' samples. Sequencing was performed on CD8+ T cells from PBMCs. This chain joins TRBV7-9 to TRBJ1-2; the D gene is unclear. This receptor has the CDR3 CASSLGRSNYGYTF. The base sequence is TGTGCCAGCAGCTTAGGGAGGTCTAACTATGGCTACACCTTC.